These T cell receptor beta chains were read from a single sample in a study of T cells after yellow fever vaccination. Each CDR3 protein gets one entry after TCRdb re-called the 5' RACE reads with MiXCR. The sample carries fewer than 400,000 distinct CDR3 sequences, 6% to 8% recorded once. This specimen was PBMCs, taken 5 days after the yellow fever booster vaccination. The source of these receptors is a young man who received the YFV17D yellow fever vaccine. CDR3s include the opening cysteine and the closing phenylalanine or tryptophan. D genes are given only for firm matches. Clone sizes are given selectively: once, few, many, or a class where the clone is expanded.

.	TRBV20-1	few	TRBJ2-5	CSAKRGETQYF	TGCAGTGCCAAAAGGGGTGAGACCCAGTACTTC
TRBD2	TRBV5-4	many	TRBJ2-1	CASSLSGDSSYNEQFF	TGTGCCAGCAGCTTGAGCGGGGATAGCTCCTACAATGAGCAGTTCTTC
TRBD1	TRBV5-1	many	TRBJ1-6	CASSLWDRSSYNSPLHF	TGCGCCAGCAGCTTGTGGGACAGGAGCTCCTATAATTCACCCCTCCACTTT
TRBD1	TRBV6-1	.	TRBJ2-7	CASTRGTPGQGNEQYF	TGTGCCAGCACCAGGGGGACTCCGGGACAGGGAAATGAGCAGTACTTC
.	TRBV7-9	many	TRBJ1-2	CASSRIGDGYTF	TGTGCCAGCAGCCGCATCGGTGATGGCTACACCTTC
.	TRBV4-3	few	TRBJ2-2	CASSRSGNTGELFF	TGCGCCAGCAGCCGGTCAGGGAACACCGGGGAGCTGTTTTTT
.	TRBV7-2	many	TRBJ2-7	CASSFGIEQYF	TGTGCCAGCAGCTTCGGGATAGAGCAGTACTTC
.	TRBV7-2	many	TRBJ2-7	CASSLGFRSGEQYF	TGTGCCAGCAGCTTAGGATTCCGCTCGGGCGAGCAGTACTTC
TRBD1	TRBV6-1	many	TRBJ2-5	CASRRQGAIETQYF	TGTGCCAGCAGACGACAGGGGGCAATCGAGACCCAGTACTTC
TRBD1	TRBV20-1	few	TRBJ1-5	CSAGEGAEQPQHF	TGCAGTGCTGGGGAGGGGGCTGAGCAGCCCCAGCATTTT
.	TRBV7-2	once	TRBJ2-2	CASSLEPTGELFF	TGTGCCAGCAGCTTAGAGCCCACCGGGGAGCTGTTTTTT
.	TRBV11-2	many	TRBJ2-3	CASSFPDPLVQTQYF	TGTGCCAGCAGCTTTCCGGATCCCCTAGTGCAGACGCAGTATTTT
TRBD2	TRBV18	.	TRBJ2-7	CASSRLAGLLEQYF	TGTGCCAGCTCGAGGCTAGCGGGACTCCTCGAGCAGTACTTC
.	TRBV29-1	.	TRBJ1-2	CSAEGTTGGYTF	TGCAGCGCCGAGGGGACCACGGGGGGCTACACCTTC
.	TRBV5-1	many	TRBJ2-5	CASSWSGVGIRFEETQYF	TGCGCCAGCAGCTGGAGCGGTGTGGGGATACGTTTTGAAGAGACCCAGTACTTC
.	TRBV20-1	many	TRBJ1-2	CSASPYPNYGYTF	TGCAGTGCTAGCCCCTACCCCAACTATGGCTACACCTTC
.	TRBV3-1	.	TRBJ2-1	CASSPDGGAAREQFF	TGTGCCAGCAGCCCTGACGGAGGGGCGGCTCGTGAGCAGTTCTTC
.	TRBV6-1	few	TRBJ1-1	CASSRAAGTEAFF	TGTGCCAGCAGCAGGGCGGCGGGCACTGAAGCTTTCTTT
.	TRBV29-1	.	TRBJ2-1	CSVRIYNEQFF	TGCAGCGTCCGGATCTACAATGAGCAGTTCTTC
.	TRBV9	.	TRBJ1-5	CASSFSGSLDQPQHF	TGTGCCAGCAGCTTCTCCGGGAGCTTGGATCAGCCCCAGCATTTT
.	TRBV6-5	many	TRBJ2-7	CASSSDVVSYEQYF	TGTGCCAGCAGTTCGGACGTAGTCTCCTACGAGCAGTACTTC
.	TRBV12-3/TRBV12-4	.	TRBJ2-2	CASSFTWTTTNTGELFF	TGTGCCAGCAGTTTTACCTGGACAACAACGAACACCGGGGAGCTGTTTTTT
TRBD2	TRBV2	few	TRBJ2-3	CARRGLADTDTQYF	TGTGCCAGGAGGGGACTAGCGGATACAGATACGCAGTATTTT
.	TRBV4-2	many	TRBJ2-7	CASRKGMSSYEQYF	TGTGCCAGCAGGAAGGGAATGAGCTCCTACGAGCAGTACTTC
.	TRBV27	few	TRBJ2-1	CASSSLGSNYNEQFF	TGTGCCAGCAGTTCATTGGGTAGCAACTACAATGAGCAGTTCTTC
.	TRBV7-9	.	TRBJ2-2	CASSLEVRSYTGELFF	TGTGCCAGCAGCTTAGAGGTCAGGAGCTACACCGGGGAGCTGTTTTTT